The source of this T cell receptor (beta chain) is a study of T-cell memory formation after mild COVID-19. Looking at the study overall: TCR clusters were largely donor specific.

A note on this clonotype: What it binds is unknown. Relative to the germline gene, one junction end is altered; a read error may explain this.

Overall study findings and caveats: Pre-infection memory carried some responding clones, suggesting that cross-reactive memory joined. Contracting clones from day 15 to 85 showed balanced CD4/CD8; later expanders favored CD4+.

Per germline, CDR1 SEHNR and CDR2 FQNEAQ (reference sequence). The CDR3 is 15 amino acids. A single record per CDR3 protein comes from TCRdb applying MiXCR to the 5' RACE reads. The sample carries 250,000 to 350,000 distinct CDR3 sequences, 15% to 20% recorded once. The chain couples TRBV7-9 to TRBJ2-3; D gene uncertain. Sample: PBMCs or a T cell subset sorted from them (not recorded which). The receptor was isolated from a man between 18 and 35 years old who had mild COVID-19 (a few samples of this study predate the infection). Cell type and time point are not known. CDR3 nucleotide sequence: TGTGCCAACAGCTTAAGTGTCCACAGCACAGATACGCAGTATTTT. Protein: CANSLSVHSTDTQYF. Using reference TRBV7-9 and TRBJ2-3 for the parts outside the CDR3, the full variable domain is DTGVSQNPRHKITKRGQNVTFRCDPISEHNRLYWYRQTLGQGPEFLTYFQNEAQLEKSRLLSDRFSAERPKGSFSTLEIQRTEQGDSAMYLCANSLSVHSTDTQYFGPGTRLTVL.